Sequencing of this T cell receptor (beta chain) was carried out in a study of cytomegalovirus exposure and HLA in healthy donors. Overall study context: Earlier, 150 million to 200 million T cells were analyzed, and some 120 million unique TCR beta sequences were found among them. Inside one of the first data releases sat 75 million to 100 million unique TCRs taken from HLA-typed donors.

Comments on this clone: Its antigen is not identified.

CDR1 is MDHEN and CDR2 is SYDVKM in the germline V gene. The CDR3 length is 21 residues. Trimming removed 1 base from V and 3 bases from J; junction bases left unmatched: 17. Primers for the PCR totalled 60 Vbeta and 13 Jbeta. Sequencing used immunoSEQ multiplex PCR; TCRdb keeps in-frame clones, though not all of them. The sample's table shows around 55,000 clones. Study-wide results and caveats: In a later analysis, V- and J-gene trimming of beta chains associated with a DCLRE1C missense variant, replicated independently.

The sample taken for sequencing was PBMCs. The chain couples TRBV28 to TRBJ2-3, with 12 bases lining up with TRBD2. The receptor comes from a man aged 45-65 years in good health and CMV-seropositive. DNA of the CDR3: TGTGCCAGCAGTTTATACCCAGGACAGTCCAGGACTAGCGGGATGACAGATACGCAGTATTTT. Translating gives CASSLYPGQSRTSGMTDTQYF.